This passage covers 29 T cell receptor beta chains from one sample sequenced in a study of T cells in Graves' hyperthyroidism and ophthalmopathy. Regions amplified from RNA transcripts were the TCR beta CDR3 regions. The HTBI primer set was used in a first-round RT-PCR of the TCR CDR3. TCRdb fed the multiplex PCR reads into MiXCR, producing one record per CDR3 protein. The profile shows about 700,000 distinct CDR3 sequences, around 15% of them singletons. The sequenced sample was blood. Receptor source: a woman aged 18-29 years with Graves' hyperthyroidism.

The chain couples TRBV19 to TRBJ2-7; TRBD2 matches 12 bases. CDR1 is LNHDA, CDR2 SQIVND, per germline (reference sequence). V lost 3 bases and J lost 3; bases outside the gene matches: 12. The CDR3 is made up of 18 amino acids. CDR3 nucleotides: TGTGCCAGTAGTATTCCCCTCCCCGGACTAGCGGGACTCTACGAGCAGTACTTC. This codes for CASSIPLPGLAGLYEQYF.

In this sample, this clonotype turned up many times. V usage is TRBV11-2 and J usage is TRBJ2-2, with 9 nucleotides matching TRBD1. Germline CDR1 SGHAT, CDR2 FQNNGV. The V and J ends lost 7 bases and 4 bases, in that order; junction bases with no gene match: 7. CDR3 length: 15 amino acids. The CDR3 sequence: CASTRDRVGTGELFF. The CDR3 DNA is TGTGCCAGCACCCGGGACAGGGTCGGCACCGGGGAGCTGTTTTTT.

This clonotype has a count of ten or more. The V and J genes are TRBV3-1 and TRBJ1-2; TRBD1 might be the D (6 bases). This CDR3 contains 15 residues. V lost 2 bases and J lost 8, with 18 bases in between. Germline V gene sequence: CDR1 LGHDT, CDR2 YNNKEL (reference sequence). The CDR3 spells CASSQLEDGGGGYTF. As DNA, the CDR3 is TGTGCCAGCAGCCAACTTGAGGACGGGGGCGGGGGCTACACCTTC.

The V gene is TRBV28, the J gene TRBJ2-7, with 11 bases identical to TRBD2. The V segment lost 8 bases and the J segment 0 bases; nucleotides outside the gene matches: 12. From germline, CDR1 is MDHEN and CDR2 SYDVKM. The CDR3 length is 17 residues. The CDR3 sequence: CASYGGLAGGLSYEQYF. The CDR3 DNA reads as TGTGCCAGCTACGGAGGGCTAGCGGGAGGACTCTCCTACGAGCAGTACTTC. The complete variable domain, with remaining parts taken from reference TRBV28 and TRBJ2-7, reads DVKVTQSSRYLVKRTGEKVFLECVQDMDHENMFWYRQDPGLGLRLIYFSYDVKMKEKGDIPEGYSVSREKKERFSLILESASTNQTSMYLCASYGGLAGGLSYEQYFGPGTRLTVT.

This clonotype was counted many times. J is TRBJ1-2 and V is TRBV3-1; the match to TRBD1 covers 12 bases. Germline CDR1 is LGHDT and CDR2 is YNNKEL (reference sequence). The CDR3 is 16 residues long. The V and J ends lost 5 bases and 6 bases, in that order; junction bases with no gene match: 10. In DNA form, the CDR3 reads TGTGCCAGCAGCAACCTGGGGACAGGGGGCTCCAATGGCTACACCTTC. The encoded protein is CASSNLGTGGSNGYTF.

The chain carries TRBV27 and TRBJ2-3, with 7 nucleotides matching TRBD2. CDR1 is MNHEY and CDR2 is SMNVEV in the germline V gene (reference sequence). This CDR3 spans 11 amino acids. The J segment lost 8 bases and the V segment lost 7 bases, leaving 3 bases of the junction unmatched. The CDR3 here is CASTGGGTQYF. CDR3 sequence (DNA): TGTGCCAGCACGGGCGGGGGTACGCAGTATTTT.

This clonotype appeared many times. J is TRBJ2-7 and V is TRBV28; D is unclear. Germline V gene lookup returns CDR1 MDHEN and CDR2 SYDVKM. V was clipped by 5 bases and J by 6 bases, with 17 bases between them. CDR3 size: 14 residues. CDR3 sequence: CASSRNYPAGEQYF. CDR3 DNA sequence: TGTGCCAGCAGTCGAAACTACCCTGCTGGCGAGCAGTACTTC.

At least ten counts were recorded for this clonotype. V is TRBV3-1 and J is TRBJ2-7; D possibly corresponds to TRBD2 (6 bases). This CDR3 has 15 residues. CDR1 is LGHDT and CDR2 is YNNKEL in the germline V gene (reference sequence). V was shortened by 5 bases and J by 0 bases, with 14 bases between the two germline ends. The CDR3 coding sequence is TGTGCCAGCAGCTACCTAGCGTCGAGCTCCTACGAGCAGTACTTC. This gives the protein CASSYLASSSYEQYF.

In this sample, this clonotype turned up a few times. The CDR3 loop reads CASSFGAGTETQYF. DNA of the CDR3: TGTGCCAGCAGCTTTGGAGCGGGAACAGAGACCCAGTACTTC. The chain has TRBV11-3 and TRBJ2-5; 7 positions agree with TRBD2. This CDR3 has 14 residues. V lost 3 bases and J lost 4; bases outside the gene matches: 5. Germline-derived CDR1 and CDR2 are SGHNT and YENEEA.

Notes on this clonotype: A junction boundary mismatches the germline segment, possibly from a read error. Here the CDR3 DNA reads TGTGTCAGCAGCGACCTCCCCAGGGCCGACACCGGGGAGCTGTTTTTT. Translated: CVSSDLPRADTGELFF. This chain uses TRBV7-9 with TRBJ2-2; D perhaps matches TRBD1 (5 bases). Germline CDR1 and CDR2: SEHNR and FQNEAQ (reference sequence). The CDR3 has 16 amino acids. The full variable domain, its missing parts supplied by reference TRBV7-9 and TRBJ2-2, is DTGVSQNPRHKITKRGQNVTFRCDPISEHNRLYWYRQTLGQGPEFLTYFQNEAQLEKSRLLSDRFSAERPKGSFSTLEIQRTEQGDSAMYLCVSSDLPRADTGELFFGEGSRLTVL.

Of note for this clonotype: One base away lies a much larger clone, so this may be a sequencing read error. The chain combines TRBV28 with TRBJ1-5; TRBD1 aligns across 7 bases. V lost 4 bases and J lost 0; bases outside the gene matches: 6. The CDR3 is made up of 16 amino acids. Germline V CDR1 and CDR2: MDHEN, SYDVKM. The CDR3 region has the DNA TGTGCCAGCAGTTGCCGGGACAGAAATAGCAATCAGCCCCAGCATTTT. This translates into CASSCRDRNSNQPQHF.

This clonotype was seen ten or more times. This chain connects TRBV3-1 to TRBJ1-1; D unresolved. Between the trimmed V and J ends, which lost 4 bases and 2 bases, there was a span of 11 bases. From germline, CDR1 is LGHDT and CDR2 YNNKEL (reference sequence). The length of the CDR3 is 14 residues. DNA of the CDR3: TGTGCCAGCAGCCGACCGGGTGGTAACACTGAAGCTTTCTTT. It yields the protein CASSRPGGNTEAFF.

V gene TRBV18 combines with J gene TRBJ1-3; D not resolved. V was pared by 1 base and J by 0 bases, with 10 bases between. From germline, CDR1 is KGHSH and CDR2 LQKENI. The CDR3 runs to 16 residues. The CDR3 bases are TGTGCCAGCTCACCACTTACCGAGTTCTCTGGAAACACCATATATTTT. It codes for CASSPLTEFSGNTIYF.

CDR3 in DNA: TGTGCCAGCAGCTCCCCGGGCCCTGTCTCTGGGGCCAACGTCCTGACTTTC. Its protein product is CASSSPGPVSGANVLTF. The chain has TRBV7-8 and TRBJ2-6; D is unclear. Germline V lookup: CDR1 SGHVS, CDR2 FQNEAQ. The V end was cut by 4 bases, the J end by 0 bases, with 13 bases between. There are 17 residues in the CDR3.

This chain connects TRBV28 to TRBJ2-1; D perhaps matches TRBD2 (5 bases). Trimming took 7 bases from V and 10 from J, leaving 14 bases between them. The CDR3 sequence is 12 residues long. The V gene's germline CDR1 is MDHEN and CDR2 SYDVKM. CDR3 bases: TGTGCCAGCAATCAGGAGAGGGAAGAGCAGTTCTTC. It translates to CASNQEREEQFF.

The J gene is TRBJ1-1, the V gene TRBV4-3; possibly TRBD1 for D (5 bases). The germline V gene encodes CDR1 LGHNA and CDR2 YSLEER. This CDR3 comprises 17 residues. V was clipped by 1 base and J by 3 bases, with 18 bases between them. CDR3 nucleotide sequence: TGCGCCAGCAGCCAAGGGGGGGAGGGTTGGCGGGACACTGAAGCTTTCTTT. This translates into CASSQGGEGWRDTEAFF.

This clonotype was recorded a few times. The CDR3 DNA is TGTGCCAGCCGGGGAGTGAGGAAGACCCAGTACTTC. Translated: CASRGVRKTQYF. The chain couples TRBV6-2 or TRBV6-3 to TRBJ2-5; D might be TRBD2 (5 bases). V was trimmed by 8 bases and J by 6 bases, leaving 13 bases between them. Germline CDR1 is MNHEY and CDR2 is SVGEGT. CDR3 length equals 12 residues.

In this sample, this clonotype turned up a few times. The CDR3 here is CAINDGDTQYF. The CDR3 nucleotides are TGTGCCATCAATGACGGGGATACGCAGTATTTT. The chain employs TRBV10-3 and TRBJ2-3; D is unresolved. The CDR3 consists of 11 residues. V gave up 7 bases and J gave up 6 bases, with 8 bases separating them. The germline CDR1 and CDR2 sequences are ENHRY and SYGVKD.

This clonotype was seen ten or more times. The chain couples TRBV20-1 to TRBJ1-2; tentative D call: TRBD1 (6 bases). Germline CDR1 and CDR2: DFQATT and SNEGSKA (reference sequence). There are 14 residues in the CDR3. Trimming pared 0 bases from V and 6 bases from J, leaving 14 bases between. The CDR3 region has the DNA TGCAGTGCTAGAGATCAGGGGCGCCTCGATGGCTACACCTTC. Its translation: CSARDQGRLDGYTF.

This clonotype was picked up many times. The rearrangement joins TRBV7-2 to TRBJ1-5; possibly TRBD1 for D (5 bases). V was shortened by 0 bases and J by 3 bases, with 9 bases between the two germline ends. CDR3 length: 15 amino acids. CDR1 is SGHTA and CDR2 is FQGNSA in the germline V gene. The DNA of the CDR3 is TGTGCCAGCAGCTTAGCAGGGGCGCTCAATCAGCCCCAGCATTTT. This gives the protein CASSLAGALNQPQHF.

With regard to this clonotype: A much larger clone is a single base away; this may be a read error. The chain uses TRBV27 and TRBJ2-7; 9 nucleotides align to TRBD1. The CDR3 has 19 residues. The V gene's germline CDR1 is MNHEY and CDR2 SMNVEV (reference sequence). After removal of 4 bases from V and 2 bases from J, the junction contained 18 bases not matched to a gene. The CDR3 region is CASSSPPNSDRGIAYEQYF. The CDR3 DNA reads TGTGCCAGCAGTTCCCCACCGAACTCCGACAGGGGGATTGCCTACGAGCAGTACTTC.

In its sample, this clonotype was seen a few times. The chain uses TRBV6-1 and TRBJ2-4; no clear D gene. CDR1 MNHNS and CDR2 SASEGT come from the germline V gene. There are 14 residues in the CDR3. Trimming pared 5 bases from V and 0 bases from J, leaving 8 bases between. CDR3 sequence: CASSSWIAKNIQYF. Written as DNA, the CDR3 is TGTGCCAGCAGTTCCTGGATAGCCAAAAACATTCAGTACTTC.

At least ten counts were recorded for this clonotype. V is TRBV4-2 and J is TRBJ2-7, with D possibly matching TRBD2 (6 bases). CDR3 length: 14 residues. Germline lookup yields CDR1 LGHNA and CDR2 YNFKEQ. The ends were cut back, 0 bases at V and 2 bases at J, with 8 bases in the middle. CDR3 nucleotides: TGTGCCAGCAGCCAAGAAAGACTAGCCTACGAGCAGTACTTC. Translation gives CASSQERLAYEQYF.

This clonotype appeared many times. The chain uses TRBV30 and TRBJ1-1; D might be TRBD1 (6 bases). V lost 5 bases and J lost 1, with 11 bases in between. Germline lookup yields CDR1 GTSNPN and CDR2 SVGIG (reference sequence). There are 13 residues in the CDR3. The CDR3 is CAWGRGANTEAFF. The CDR3, as DNA: TGTGCCTGGGGGCGGGGGGCGAACACTGAAGCTTTCTTT.

This clonotype was detected only a few times. The chain links TRBV27 to TRBJ2-4, with D possibly matching TRBD2 (6 bases). Deletions cut 3 bases from V and 6 bases from J, with 9 bases between. The CDR3 length is 13 residues. Germline CDR1 reads MNHEY; CDR2 reads SMNVEV (reference sequence). The CDR3 DNA reads as TGTGCCAGCAGTTTTCTCGGGGGAAACATTCAGTACTTC. This codes for CASSFLGGNIQYF.

This clonotype was recorded many times. The genes are TRBV6-1 and TRBJ2-3; D perhaps matches TRBD2 (7 bases). Trimming stripped 5 bases from V and 1 base from J, with 13 bases between. This CDR3 region has 15 residues. The germline CDR1 and CDR2 sequences are MNHNS and SASEGT. The CDR3 loop reads CASSLQGGGTDTQYF. The CDR3 DNA is TGTGCCAGCAGTTTACAGGGAGGGGGCACAGATACGCAGTATTTT.

This clonotype was recorded many times. The rearrangement links TRBV3-1 to TRBJ1-1; unclear D gene. Germline loops: CDR1 LGHDT, CDR2 YNNKEL (reference sequence). V was shortened by 4 bases and J by 5 bases, with 14 bases between the two germline ends. The CDR3 has 14 residues. CDR3 in DNA: TGTGCCAGCAGCCGAGGGCAGCGGGAAACTGAAGCTTTCTTT. Its protein is CASSRGQRETEAFF.

The rearrangement joins TRBV7-2 to TRBJ1-2, with a weak D call TRBD1 (6 bases). The CDR3 is 13 amino acids. The V gene lost 7 bases and the J gene lost 6 bases, with 15 bases spanning the gap. Germline CDR1 reads SGHTA; CDR2 reads FQGNSA. The CDR3 nucleotides are TGTGCCAGCAACTTGGGGGCGCCCCATGGCTACACCTTC. This gives the protein CASNLGAPHGYTF.

Notes on this clonotype: A much more abundant neighbour one base away suggests this may be a read error. V and J are TRBV7-9 and TRBJ1-1, with D maybe TRBD1 (5 bases). CDR1 is SEHNR, CDR2 FQNEAQ, per germline (reference sequence). The CDR3 has 18 amino acids. Here the CDR3 DNA reads TGTGCCTGCAGCCCAAATCCGGGACTGAGTATTATGAACACTGAAGCTTTCTTT. Its translation is CACSPNPGLSIMNTEAFF.